The next 10 T cell receptor beta chains were all read from a single sample in a study of OX40 agonist ivuxolimab in advanced cancers. TCRdb's copy holds only in-frame clones and misses some; the assay was immunoSEQ multiplex PCR. The sample includes more than 30,000 clones, around nine tenths of them seen just once. This specimen consisted of CD4+ or CD8+ T cells sorted from blood, obtained in a trial of the OX40 agonist ivuxolimab. These TCRs come from an adult with an advanced solid tumor such as melanoma, head and neck, liver or kidney cancer.

The CDR3 DNA follows: TGCGCCAGCAGCCAAGACTTGCCCAATTCTGGAAACACCATATATTTT. Protein sequence: CASSQDLPNSGNTIYF. V usage is TRBV4-1 and J usage is TRBJ1-3; D is unclear. This CDR3 region has 16 residues. The ends were cut back, 0 bases at V and 1 base at J, with 10 bases in the middle. Germline V gene data show CDR1 as MGHRA and CDR2 as YSYEKL.

The chain couples TRBV28 to TRBJ1-2, with D possibly matching TRBD1 (6 bases). The germline CDR1 and CDR2 sequences are MDHEN and SYDVKM. CDR3 length: 14 amino acids. V lost 5 bases and J lost 4, with 14 bases in between. The CDR3 sequence is CASSRGGPVYGYTF. CDR3 nucleotides: TGTGCCAGCAGTAGGGGGGGGCCCGTCTATGGCTACACCTTC.

CDR3 loop: CASSLSLGRGRNGEAFF. The DNA for the CDR3 is TGCGCCAGCAGCTTGTCCCTCGGGAGGGGTAGGAATGGTGAAGCTTTCTTT. The V and J genes are TRBV5-1 and TRBJ1-1, with a possible D match to TRBD1 (5 bases). Germline CDR1 reads SGHRS; CDR2 reads YFSETQ. The CDR3 runs 17 residues. Trimming shortened V by 1 base and J by 7 bases, and 23 bases separated the two germline ends. The variable domain in full, with the rest retrieved from reference TRBV5-1 and TRBJ1-1, is KAGVTQTPRYLIKTRGQQVTLSCSPISGHRSVSWYQQTPGQGLQFLFEYFSETQRNKGNFPGRFSGRQFSNSRSEMNVSTLELGDSALYLCASSLSLGRGRNGEAFFGQGTRLTVV.

This clone was seen once. The chain is built from TRBV5-1 and TRBJ2-1, with D possibly TRBD2 on 5 matching bases. The CDR3 sequence is 14 residues long. Germline V gives CDR1 SGHRS, CDR2 YFSETQ. Trimming left V 4 bases short and J 3 bases short, with 11 bases between. For the CDR3, the DNA is TGCGCCAGCAGCACCACGGACTTCTACAATGAGCAGTTCTTC. Amino acids: CASSTTDFYNEQFF. Looking up the rest from reference TRBV5-1 and TRBJ2-1 gives the full variable domain: KAGVTQTPRYLIKTRGQQVTLSCSPISGHRSVSWYQQTPGQGLQFLFEYFSETQRNKGNFPGRFSGRQFSNSRSEMNVSTLELGDSALYLCASSTTDFYNEQFFGPGTRLTVL.

The chain recombines TRBV28 with TRBJ2-6; 9 bases line up with TRBD1. V shed 5 bases, J shed 0 bases, and the junction held 8 bases outside the gene matches. Germline V lookup: CDR1 MDHEN, CDR2 SYDVKM. CDR3 size: 18 residues. The CDR3 protein is CASSMPGQGVSGANVLTF. The CDR3 bases are TGTGCCAGCAGTATGCCGGGACAGGGTGTCTCTGGGGCCAACGTCCTGACTTTC.

As for this clone: One end of the junction does not line up with germline, which may come from a read error. This rearrangement joins TRBV19 to TRBJ2-2; D not certain. The length of the CDR3 is 15 residues. Germline V gene data show CDR1 as LNHDA and CDR2 as SQIVND (reference sequence). The CDR3: CASSTRRSNAGELFF. The CDR3 DNA sequence: TGTGCCAGTAGTACCCGCAGGTCGAACGCCGGGGAGCTGTTTTTT.

The CDR3 DNA reads as TGTGCCAGCAGCTTCATGGAGACCCAGTACTTC. Translating it yields CASSFMETQYF. The chain combines TRBV5-4 with TRBJ2-5; D not certain. The CDR3 is made up of 11 amino acids. Trimming stripped 2 bases from V and 5 bases from J, with 4 bases between. The V gene's germline CDR1 is SGHNT and CDR2 YYREEE (reference sequence).

The chain employs TRBV7-9 and TRBJ2-3; the D is unclear. Deletions cut 0 bases from V and 2 bases from J, with 9 bases between. This CDR3 comprises 15 residues. Germline assignment: CDR1 SEHNR and CDR2 FQNEAQ (reference sequence). The CDR3 DNA sequence: TGTGCCAGCAGCTTAGCGTCCCGGTACACAGATACGCAGTATTTT. This sequence encodes CASSLASRYTDTQYF.

This clone was seen only once. V is TRBV5-8 and J is TRBJ2-5, with TRBD1 identical over 10 bases. This CDR3 region has 14 residues. Germline assignment: CDR1 SGHTS and CDR2 YDEGEE. Trimming cost V 7 bases and J 2 bases; bases outside gene matches: 5. The CDR3, as DNA: TGTGCCAGCTTTGGGACAGGGGAGCAAGAGACCCAGTACTTC. As protein: CASFGTGEQETQYF.

The chain has TRBV27 and TRBJ2-2, with D maybe TRBD1 (6 bases). V lost 5 bases, J lost 0 bases, and 10 bases lay in between. Germline CDR1 is MNHEY and CDR2 is SMNVEV (reference sequence). This CDR3 spans 15 amino acids. CDR3 in DNA: TGTGCCAGCAGTCGGGACATGGCGAACACCGGGGAGCTGTTTTTT. Translating gives CASSRDMANTGELFF.